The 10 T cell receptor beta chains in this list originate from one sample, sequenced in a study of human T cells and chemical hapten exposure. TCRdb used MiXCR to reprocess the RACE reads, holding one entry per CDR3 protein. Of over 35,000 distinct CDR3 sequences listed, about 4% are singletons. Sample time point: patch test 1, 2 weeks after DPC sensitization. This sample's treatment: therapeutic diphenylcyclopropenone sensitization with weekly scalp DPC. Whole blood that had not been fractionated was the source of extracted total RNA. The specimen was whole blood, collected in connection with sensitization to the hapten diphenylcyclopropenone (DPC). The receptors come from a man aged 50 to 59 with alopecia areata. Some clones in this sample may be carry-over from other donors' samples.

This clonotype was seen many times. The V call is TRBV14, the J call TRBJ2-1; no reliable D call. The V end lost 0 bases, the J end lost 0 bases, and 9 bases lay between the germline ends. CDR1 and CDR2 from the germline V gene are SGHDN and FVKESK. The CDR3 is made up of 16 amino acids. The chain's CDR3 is CASSQDRLSSYNEQFF. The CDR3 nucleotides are TGTGCCAGCAGCCAAGACAGGCTGAGCTCCTACAATGAGCAGTTCTTC.

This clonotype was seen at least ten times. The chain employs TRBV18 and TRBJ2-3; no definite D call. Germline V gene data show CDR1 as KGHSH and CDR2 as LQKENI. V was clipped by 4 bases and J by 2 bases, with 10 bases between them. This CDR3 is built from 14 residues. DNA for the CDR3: TGTGCCAGCTCACGAGACTCTTACACAGATACGCAGTATTTT. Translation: CASSRDSYTDTQYF.

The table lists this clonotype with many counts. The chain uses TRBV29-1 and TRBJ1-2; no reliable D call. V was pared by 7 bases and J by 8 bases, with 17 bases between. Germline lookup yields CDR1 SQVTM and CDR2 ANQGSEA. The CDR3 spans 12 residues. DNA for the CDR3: TGCAGCGGGAGGGTTCCCTCGGGGGGCTACACCTTC. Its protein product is CSGRVPSGGYTF.

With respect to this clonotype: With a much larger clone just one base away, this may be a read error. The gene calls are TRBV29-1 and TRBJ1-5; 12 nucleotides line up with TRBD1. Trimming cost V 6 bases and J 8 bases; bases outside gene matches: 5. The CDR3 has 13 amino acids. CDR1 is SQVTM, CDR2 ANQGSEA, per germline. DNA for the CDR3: TGCAGCGTCGGGACAGGGGGCGGTAAGCCCCAGCATTTT. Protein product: CSVGTGGGKPQHF.

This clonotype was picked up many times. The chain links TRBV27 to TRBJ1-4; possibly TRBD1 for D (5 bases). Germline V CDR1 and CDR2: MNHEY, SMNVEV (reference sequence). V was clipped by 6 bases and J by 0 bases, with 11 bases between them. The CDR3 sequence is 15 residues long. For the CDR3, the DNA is TGTGCCAGCAGAAAAACAGGCCCAACTAATGAAAAACTGTTTTTT. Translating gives CASRKTGPTNEKLFF.

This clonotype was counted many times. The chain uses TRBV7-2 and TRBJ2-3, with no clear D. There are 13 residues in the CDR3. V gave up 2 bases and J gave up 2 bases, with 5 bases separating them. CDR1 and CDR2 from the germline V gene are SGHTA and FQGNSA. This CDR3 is CASSLPNTDTQYF. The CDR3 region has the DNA TGTGCCAGCAGCTTACCAAACACAGATACGCAGTATTTT.

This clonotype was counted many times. The CDR3 DNA follows: TGTGCCAGCTCACCTGTAGGGTCTCCGGAAAAACTGTTTTTT. Translation gives CASSPVGSPEKLFF. J is TRBJ1-4 and V is TRBV18, with D unresolved. There are 14 residues in the CDR3. CDR1 KGHSH and CDR2 LQKENI come from the germline V gene. Trimming pared 3 bases from V and 8 bases from J, leaving 13 bases between.

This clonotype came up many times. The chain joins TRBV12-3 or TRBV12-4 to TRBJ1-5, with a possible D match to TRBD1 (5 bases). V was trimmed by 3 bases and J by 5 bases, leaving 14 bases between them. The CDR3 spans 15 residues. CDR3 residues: CASSFGGLGDQPQHF. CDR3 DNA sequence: TGTGCCAGCAGTTTTGGGGGGTTGGGGGATCAGCCCCAGCATTTT.

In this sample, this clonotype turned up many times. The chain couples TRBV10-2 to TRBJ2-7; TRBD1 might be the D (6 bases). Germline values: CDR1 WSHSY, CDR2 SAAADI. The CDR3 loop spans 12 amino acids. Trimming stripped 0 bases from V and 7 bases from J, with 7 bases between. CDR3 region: CASSESRGEQYF. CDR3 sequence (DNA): TGCGCCAGCAGTGAGTCGAGGGGGGAGCAGTACTTC.

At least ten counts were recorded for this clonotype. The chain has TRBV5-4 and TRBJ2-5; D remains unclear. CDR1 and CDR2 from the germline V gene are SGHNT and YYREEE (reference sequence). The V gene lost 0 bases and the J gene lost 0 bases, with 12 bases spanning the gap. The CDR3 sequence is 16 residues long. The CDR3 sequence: CASSLEVSRDQETQYF. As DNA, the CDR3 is TGTGCCAGCAGCTTGGAAGTATCCAGAGACCAAGAGACCCAGTACTTC.